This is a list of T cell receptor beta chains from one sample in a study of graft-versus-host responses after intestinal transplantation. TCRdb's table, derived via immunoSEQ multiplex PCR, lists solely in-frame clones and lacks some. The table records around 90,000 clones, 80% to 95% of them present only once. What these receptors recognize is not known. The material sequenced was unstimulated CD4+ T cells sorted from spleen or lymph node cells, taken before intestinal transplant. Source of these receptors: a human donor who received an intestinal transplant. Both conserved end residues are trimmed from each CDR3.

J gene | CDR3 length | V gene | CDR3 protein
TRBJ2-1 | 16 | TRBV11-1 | ASSLLPSGSSSYNEQF
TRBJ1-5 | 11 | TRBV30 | AWSGQGNQPQH
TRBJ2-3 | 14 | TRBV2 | ASSTRGRWGPDTQY
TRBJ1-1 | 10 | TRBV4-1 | ASSQVQGGAF
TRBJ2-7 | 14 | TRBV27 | ASSSFGRDRGYEQY
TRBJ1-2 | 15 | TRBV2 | ASNGGRQSPTNYGYT
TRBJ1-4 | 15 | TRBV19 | ASSILTGRATNEKLF
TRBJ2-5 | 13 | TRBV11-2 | ASSLSSGEHETQY
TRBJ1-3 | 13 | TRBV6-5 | ASRKRGGPGNTIY
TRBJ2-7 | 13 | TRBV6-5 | ASRSAGTNPYEQY
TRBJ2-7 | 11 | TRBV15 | ATSRDSLYEQY
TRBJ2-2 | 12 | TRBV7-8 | ASSLVQGVGELF
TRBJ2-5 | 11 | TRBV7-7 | ASSFARQETQY
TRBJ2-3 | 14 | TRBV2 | ASSMSRDRVTDTQY
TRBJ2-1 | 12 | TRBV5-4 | AIQDREEGNEQF
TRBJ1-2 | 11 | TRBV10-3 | AISESRDHGYT
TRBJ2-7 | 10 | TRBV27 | ASSAVSYEQY
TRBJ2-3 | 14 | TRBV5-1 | ASSFASGASTDTQY
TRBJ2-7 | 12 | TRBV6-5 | ATRRQGGPYEQY
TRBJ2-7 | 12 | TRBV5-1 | ASSHQGGTYEQY
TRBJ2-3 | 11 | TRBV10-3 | AISAQGPDTQY
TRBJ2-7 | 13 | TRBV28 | ASSFRAVNSYEQY